This entry concerns a single T cell receptor (beta chain). The target antigen is unknown. The sample comes from a study of CD8+ T cells in alopecia areata. Study-level points and caveats: Affected scalp, especially in alopecia totalis/universalis, had a higher clonality than normal scalp did. A great number of expanded lesional clones endured in scalp and blood during tofacitinib.

Following extraction, RNA underwent reverse transcription to cDNA, which served as the sequencing template. The data were produced by immunoSEQ multiplex PCR, yet TCRdb's version contains in-frame clones alone and is incomplete. The table has 150,000 to 200,000 clones, 51% seen once. Specified treatment: oral pan-JAK inhibitor, 5-10 mg twice daily. The CDR3 runs 15 residues. Germline CDR1 is MNHNS and CDR2 is SASEGT. V was clipped by 1 base and J by 1 base, with 9 bases between them. The TCR originated in a human donor with alopecia areata. The specimen comprised CD8+ T cells sorted from blood, sampled around week 53, from a patient treated with tofacitinib. The chain employs TRBV6-1 and TRBJ2-3; TRBD2 might be the D (6 bases). The CDR3 region is CASSEESGGTDTQYF. In DNA form, the CDR3 reads TGTGCCAGCAGTGAAGAATCGGGGGGCACAGATACGCAGTATTTT.